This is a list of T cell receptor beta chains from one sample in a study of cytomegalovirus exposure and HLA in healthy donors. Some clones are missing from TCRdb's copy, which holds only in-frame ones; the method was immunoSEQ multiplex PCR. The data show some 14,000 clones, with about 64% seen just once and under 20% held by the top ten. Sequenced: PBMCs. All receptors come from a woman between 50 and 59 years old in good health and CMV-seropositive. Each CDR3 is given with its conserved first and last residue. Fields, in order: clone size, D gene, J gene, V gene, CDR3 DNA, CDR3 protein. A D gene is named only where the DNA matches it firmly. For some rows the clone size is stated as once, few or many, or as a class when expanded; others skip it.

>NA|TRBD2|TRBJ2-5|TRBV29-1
TGCAGCGCCTTCGGACTAGCGGGGACCCAAGAGACCCAGTACTTC
CSAFGLAGTQETQYF
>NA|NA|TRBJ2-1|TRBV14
TGTGCCAGCAGCCACAGGGGAGCCTCCTACAATGAGCAGTTCTTC
CASSHRGASYNEQFF
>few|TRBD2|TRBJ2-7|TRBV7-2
TGTGCCAGCAGCTTATTACTAGCGGGAGAGGGCGAGCAGTACTTC
CASSLLLAGEGEQYF
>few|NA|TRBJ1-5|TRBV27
TGTGCCAGCAGATACCCTGCGGGGCCCCAGCATTTT
CASRYPAGPQHF
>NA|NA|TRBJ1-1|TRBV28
TGTGCCAGCAACGCAGGGGAAGCTTTCTTT
CASNAGEAFF
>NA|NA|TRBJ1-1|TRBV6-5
TGTGCCAGCAGTTACCTTCGACCGGGAACTGAAGCTTTCTTT
CASSYLRPGTEAFF
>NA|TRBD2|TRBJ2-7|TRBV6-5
TGTGCCAGCACATCAAGCGGGAGGACCTACGAGCAGTACTTC
CASTSSGRTYEQYF
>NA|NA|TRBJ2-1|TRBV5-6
TGTGCCAGCAGCTTCGGGACTTTAACCTACAATGAGCAGTTCTTC
CASSFGTLTYNEQFF
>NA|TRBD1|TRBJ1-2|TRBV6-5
TGTGCCAGCAGTCGAGGACAGGGAGATGGCTACACCTTC
CASSRGQGDGYTF
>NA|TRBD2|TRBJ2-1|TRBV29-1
TGCAGCGTAGGGACTAGCGGGAGTTTTTACAATGAGCAGTTCTTC
CSVGTSGSFYNEQFF
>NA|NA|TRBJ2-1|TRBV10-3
TGTGCCATCAGCCCCGCCGGGCGGGACTCCTACAATAAGCAGTTCTTC
CAISPAGRDSYNKQFF
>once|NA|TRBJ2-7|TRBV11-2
TGTGCCAGCAGCTTAACTAGCAACTACGAGCAGTACTTC
CASSLTSNYEQYF
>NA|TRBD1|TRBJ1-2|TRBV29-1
TGCAGCGTCCTCCGGGACAGGGAATACTATGGCTACACCTTC
CSVLRDREYYGYTF
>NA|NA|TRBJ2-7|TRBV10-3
TGTGCCATCAGTGAGTGGCAGGCGAGCTCCTACGAGCAGTACTTC
CAISEWQASSYEQYF
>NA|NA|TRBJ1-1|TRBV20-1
TGCAGTGCTTCCAGTGGCACTGAAGCTTTCTTT
CSASSGTEAFF
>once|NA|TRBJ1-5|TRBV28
TGTGCCAGCAGTTTAATTCCTTTAAGAGAGACAGGCATCCGTAGGGGCAATCAGCCCCAGCATTTT
CASSLIPLRETGIRRGNQPQHF
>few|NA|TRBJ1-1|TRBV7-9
TGTGCCAGCAGCTTTGGTCCAGAGAACACTGAAGCTTTCTTT
CASSFGPENTEAFF
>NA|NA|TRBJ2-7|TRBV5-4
TGTGCCAGCAGCTCAGGGGCCGAGCAGTACTTC
CASSSGAEQYF